The source of this T cell receptor (beta chain) is a study of T cell repertoires in cytomegalovirus infection. Notes on the study in general: CMV-specific TCR beta clonotypes restricted by HLA-C were the ones dominating the ex vivo response.

This clonotype was found many times. What it binds is not known. TCRdb reanalysed the reads using MiXCR and keeps one entry per CDR3 protein. The sample includes fewer than 300,000 distinct CDR3 sequences, about a quarter of them seen just once. CDR3 length equals 14 residues. V was shortened by 2 bases and J by 5 bases, with 11 bases between the two germline ends. CDR1 SGHTA and CDR2 FQGNSA come from the germline V gene. The source of this sequence is a human donor in good health (CMV status not recorded). Some clones in this sample may be carry-over from other donors' samples. The sample consisted of PBMCs. The chain combines TRBV7-2 with TRBJ2-3, with D possibly being TRBD2 (5 bases). The CDR3 region has the DNA TGTGCCAGCAGCTTAAGAGGCGAGGGAGATACGCAGTATTTT. Translation: CASSLRGEGDTQYF.